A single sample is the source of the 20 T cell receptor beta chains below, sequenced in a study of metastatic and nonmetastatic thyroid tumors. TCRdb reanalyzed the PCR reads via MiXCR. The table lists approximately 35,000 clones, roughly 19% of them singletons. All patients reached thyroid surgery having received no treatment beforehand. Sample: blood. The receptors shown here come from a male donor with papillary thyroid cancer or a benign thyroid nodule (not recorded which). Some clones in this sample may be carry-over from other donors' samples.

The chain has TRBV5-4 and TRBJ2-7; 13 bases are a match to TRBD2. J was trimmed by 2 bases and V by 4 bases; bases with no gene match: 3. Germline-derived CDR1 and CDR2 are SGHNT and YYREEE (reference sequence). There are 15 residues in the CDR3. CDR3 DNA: TGTGCCAGCAGCCCTACTAGCGGGGGGGCCTACGAGCAGTACTTC. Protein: CASSPTSGGAYEQYF. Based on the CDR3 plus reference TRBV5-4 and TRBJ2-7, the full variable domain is ETGVTQSPTHLIKTRGQQVTLRCSSQSGHNTVSWYQQALGQGPQFIFQYYREEENGRGNFPPRFSGLQFPNYSSELNVNALELDDSALYLCASSPTSGGAYEQYFGPGTRLTVT.

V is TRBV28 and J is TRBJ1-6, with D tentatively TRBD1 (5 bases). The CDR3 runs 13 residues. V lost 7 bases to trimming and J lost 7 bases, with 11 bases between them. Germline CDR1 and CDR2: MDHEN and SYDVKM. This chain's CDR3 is CASTLTENSPLHF. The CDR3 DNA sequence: TGTGCCAGCACCTTGACAGAAAATTCACCCCTCCACTTT.

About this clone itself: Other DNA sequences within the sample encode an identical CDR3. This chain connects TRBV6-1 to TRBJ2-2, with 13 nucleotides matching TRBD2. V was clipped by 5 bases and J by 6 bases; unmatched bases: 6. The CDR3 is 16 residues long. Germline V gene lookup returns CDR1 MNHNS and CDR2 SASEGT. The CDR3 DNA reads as TGTGCCAGCAGTCAACTAGCGGGAGGGCTTGCCGGGGAGCTGTTTTTT. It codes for CASSQLAGGLAGELFF.

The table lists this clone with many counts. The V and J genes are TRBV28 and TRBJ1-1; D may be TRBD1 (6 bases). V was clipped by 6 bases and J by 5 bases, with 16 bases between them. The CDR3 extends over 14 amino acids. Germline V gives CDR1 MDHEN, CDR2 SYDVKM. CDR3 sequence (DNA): TGTGCCAGCAGGGGCCCGGGGGGCAAGACTGAAGCTTTCTTT. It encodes CASRGPGGKTEAFF.

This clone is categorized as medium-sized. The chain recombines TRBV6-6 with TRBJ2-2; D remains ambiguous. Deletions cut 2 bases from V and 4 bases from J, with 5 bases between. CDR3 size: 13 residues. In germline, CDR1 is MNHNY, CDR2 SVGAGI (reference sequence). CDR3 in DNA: TGTGCCAGCAGTTACATTGCCACCGGGGAGCTGTTTTTT. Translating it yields CASSYIATGELFF.

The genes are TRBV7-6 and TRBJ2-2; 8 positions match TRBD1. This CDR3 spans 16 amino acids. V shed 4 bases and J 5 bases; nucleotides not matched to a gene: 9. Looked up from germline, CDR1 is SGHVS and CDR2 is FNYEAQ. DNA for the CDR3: TGTGCCAGCAGCTCTGGGACAGGTATCGGAACCGGGGAGCTGTTTTTT. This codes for CASSSGTGIGTGELFF.

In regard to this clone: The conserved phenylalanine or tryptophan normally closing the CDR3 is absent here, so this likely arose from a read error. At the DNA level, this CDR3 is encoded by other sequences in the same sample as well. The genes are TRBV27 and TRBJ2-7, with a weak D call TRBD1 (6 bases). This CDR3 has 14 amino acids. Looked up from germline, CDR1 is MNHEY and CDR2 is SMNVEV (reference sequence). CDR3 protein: CASSSPGQTYEQYL. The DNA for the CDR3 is TGCGCCAGCAGTTCTCCGGGACAAACCTACGAGCAGTACCTC.

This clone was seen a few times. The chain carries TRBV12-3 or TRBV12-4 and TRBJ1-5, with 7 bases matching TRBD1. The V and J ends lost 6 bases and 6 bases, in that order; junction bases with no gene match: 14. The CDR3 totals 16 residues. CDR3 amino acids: CASSTERGRGSQPQHF. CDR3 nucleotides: TGTGCCAGCAGCACGGAAAGGGGGCGCGGCAGTCAGCCCCAGCATTTT.

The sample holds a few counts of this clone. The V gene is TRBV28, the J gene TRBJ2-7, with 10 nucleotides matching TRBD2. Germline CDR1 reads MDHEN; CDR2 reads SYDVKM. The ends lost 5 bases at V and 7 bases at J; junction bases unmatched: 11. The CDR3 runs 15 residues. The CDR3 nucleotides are TGTGCCAGCAGTCCTCTAGCGGGAGTTGTGCAAGAGCAGTACTTC. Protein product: CASSPLAGVVQEQYF. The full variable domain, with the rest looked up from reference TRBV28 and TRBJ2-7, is DVKVTQSSRYLVKRTGEKVFLECVQDMDHENMFWYRQDPGLGLRLIYFSYDVKMKEKGDIPEGYSVSREKKERFSLILESASTNQTSMYLCASSPLAGVVQEQYFGPGTRLTVT.

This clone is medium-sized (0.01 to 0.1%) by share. CDR3: CASASPGYGYTF. For the CDR3, the DNA is TGTGCCAGCGCCAGCCCAGGCTATGGCTACACCTTC. The rearrangement links TRBV12-3 or TRBV12-4 to TRBJ1-2; D is unclear. V was shortened by 8 bases and J by 4 bases, with 11 bases between the two germline ends. The CDR3 has 12 amino acids.

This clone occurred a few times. DNA for the CDR3: TGTGCCAGCAGTCTCCGGGACTCGTCTGGAAACACCATATATTTT. Amino acids: CASSLRDSSGNTIYF. The rearrangement joins TRBV6-1 to TRBJ1-3; tentatively, D is TRBD1 (5 bases). Germline V gives CDR1 MNHNS, CDR2 SASEGT. The CDR3 sequence is 15 residues long. V shed 5 bases and J shed 1 base, with 12 bases lying between them.

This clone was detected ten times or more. In DNA form, the CDR3 reads TGTGCCAGCAGACCGGACACTGAAGCTTTCTTT. It translates to CASRPDTEAFF. V gene TRBV2 combines with J gene TRBJ1-1; D is unclear. Germline lookup yields CDR1 SNHLY and CDR2 FYNNEI. This CDR3 region has 11 residues. The V end was cut by 6 bases, the J end by 3 bases, with 5 bases between.

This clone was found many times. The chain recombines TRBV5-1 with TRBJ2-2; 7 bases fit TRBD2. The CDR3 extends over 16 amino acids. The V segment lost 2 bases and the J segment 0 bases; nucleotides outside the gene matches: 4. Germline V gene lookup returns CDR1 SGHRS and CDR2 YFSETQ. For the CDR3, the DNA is TGCGCCAGCAGCTTCATGGGACTATCGAACACCGGGGAGCTGTTTTTT. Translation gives CASSFMGLSNTGELFF.

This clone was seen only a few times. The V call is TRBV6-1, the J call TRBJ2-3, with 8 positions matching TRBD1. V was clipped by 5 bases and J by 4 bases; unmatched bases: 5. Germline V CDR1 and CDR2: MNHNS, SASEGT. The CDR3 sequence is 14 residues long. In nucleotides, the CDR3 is TGTGCCAGCAGTTGGGACAGGTTCTCAGATACGCAGTATTTT. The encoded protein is CASSWDRFSDTQYF.

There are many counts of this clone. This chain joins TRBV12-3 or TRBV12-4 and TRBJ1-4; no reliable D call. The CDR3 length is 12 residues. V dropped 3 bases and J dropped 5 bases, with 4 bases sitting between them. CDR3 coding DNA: TGTGCCAGCAGTTTGACAAATGAAAAACTGTTTTTT. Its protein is CASSLTNEKLFF.

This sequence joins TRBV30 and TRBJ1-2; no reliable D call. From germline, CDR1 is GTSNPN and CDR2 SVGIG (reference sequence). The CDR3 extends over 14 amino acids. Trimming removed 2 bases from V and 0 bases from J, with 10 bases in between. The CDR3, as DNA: TGTGCCTGGAGTCAAGCTTTTTCTAACTATGGCTACACCTTC. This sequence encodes CAWSQAFSNYGYTF.

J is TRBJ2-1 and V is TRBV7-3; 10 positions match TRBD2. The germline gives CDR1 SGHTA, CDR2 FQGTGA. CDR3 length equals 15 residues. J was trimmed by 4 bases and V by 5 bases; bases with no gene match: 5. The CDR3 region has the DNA TGTGCCAGCAGCGTACTAGCGGGGACATACAATGAGCAGTTCTTC. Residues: CASSVLAGTYNEQFF. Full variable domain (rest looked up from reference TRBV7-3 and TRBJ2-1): GAGVSQTPSNKVTEKGKYVELRCDPISGHTALYWYRQSLGQGPEFLIYFQGTGAADDSGLPNDRFFAVRPEGSVSTLKIQRTERGDSAVYLCASSVLAGTYNEQFFGPGTRLTVL.

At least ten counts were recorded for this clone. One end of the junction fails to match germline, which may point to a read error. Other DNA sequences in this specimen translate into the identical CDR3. The CDR3 is CAWAQGPNLAEQYF. DNA of the CDR3: TGTGCCTGGGCCCAGGGACCAAACCTCGCCGAGCAGTATTTC. The genes are TRBV30 and TRBJ2-7, with D tentatively TRBD1 or TRBD2 (5 bases each). Germline CDR1 reads GTSNPN; CDR2 reads SVGIG (reference sequence). The CDR3 has 14 amino acids.

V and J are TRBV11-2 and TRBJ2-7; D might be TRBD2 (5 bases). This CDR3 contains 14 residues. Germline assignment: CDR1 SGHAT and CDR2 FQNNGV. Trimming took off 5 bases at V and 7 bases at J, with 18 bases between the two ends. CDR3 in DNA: TGTGCCAGCAGCCCTAACCGGGGTCCGCTTGAGCAGTACTTC. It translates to CASSPNRGPLEQYF. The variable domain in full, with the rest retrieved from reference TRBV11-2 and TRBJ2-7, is EAGVAQSPRYKIIEKRQSVAFWCNPISGHATLYWYQQILGQGPKLLIQFQNNGVVDDSQLPKDRFSAERLKGVDSTLKIQPAKLEDSAVYLCASSPNRGPLEQYFGPGTRLTVT.

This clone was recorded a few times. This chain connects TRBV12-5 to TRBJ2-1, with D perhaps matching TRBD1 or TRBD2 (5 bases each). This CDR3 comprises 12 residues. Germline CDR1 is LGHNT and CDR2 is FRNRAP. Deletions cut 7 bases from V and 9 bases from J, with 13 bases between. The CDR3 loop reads CASALGAGEQFF. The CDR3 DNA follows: TGTGCTAGTGCCCTTGGGGCGGGTGAGCAGTTCTTC.